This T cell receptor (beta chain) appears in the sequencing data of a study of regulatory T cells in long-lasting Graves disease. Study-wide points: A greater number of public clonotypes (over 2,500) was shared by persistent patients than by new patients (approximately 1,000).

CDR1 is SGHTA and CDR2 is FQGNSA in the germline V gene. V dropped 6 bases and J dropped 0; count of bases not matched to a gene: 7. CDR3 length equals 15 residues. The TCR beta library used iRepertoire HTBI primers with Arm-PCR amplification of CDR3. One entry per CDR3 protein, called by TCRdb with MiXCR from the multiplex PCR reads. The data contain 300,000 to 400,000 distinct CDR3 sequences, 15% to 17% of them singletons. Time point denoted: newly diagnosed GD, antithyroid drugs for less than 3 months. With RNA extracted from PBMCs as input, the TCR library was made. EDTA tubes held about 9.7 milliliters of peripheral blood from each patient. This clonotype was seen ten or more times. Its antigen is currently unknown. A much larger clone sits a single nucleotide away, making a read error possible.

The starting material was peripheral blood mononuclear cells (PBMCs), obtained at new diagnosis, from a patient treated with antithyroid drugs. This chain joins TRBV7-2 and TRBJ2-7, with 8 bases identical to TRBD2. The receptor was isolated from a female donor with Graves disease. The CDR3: CASRPLSGISYEQYF. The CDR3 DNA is TGTGCCAGCAGGCCCCTTAGCGGGATCTCCTACGAGCAGTACTTC.